These 8 T cell receptor beta chains were all obtained from the same sample, sequenced in a study of shared clonotypes between healthy human individuals. Some clones are missing from TCRdb's copy, which holds only in-frame ones; the method was immunoSEQ multiplex PCR. In the table there are nearly 2 million clones, approximately 94% of which are singletons. Positively selected for CCR7, the CD45RO-negative cells used as naive CD8 cells excluded terminally differentiated effector memory CD45RA+ cells. The sequencing sample was made of naive CD8+ T cells sorted from blood. These receptors were collected from a young man in good health.

The rearrangement joins TRBV28 to TRBJ2-3, with D possibly being TRBD2 (6 bases). This CDR3 has 16 residues. The germline V and J ends were trimmed by 5 bases and 2 bases, with 17 bases remaining between them. CDR1 MDHEN and CDR2 SYDVKM come from the germline V gene. This CDR3 reads CASSPISGMITDTQYF. CDR3 DNA sequence: TGTGCCAGCAGTCCGATTAGCGGAATGATCACAGATACGCAGTATTTT.

The chain links TRBV6-5 to TRBJ2-1; perhaps TRBD2 as D (5 bases). The CDR3 consists of 14 residues. CDR1 is MNHEY, CDR2 SVGAGI, per germline. Trimming pared 4 bases from V and 8 bases from J, leaving 15 bases between. CDR3 region: CASSFGIRSDEQFF. In DNA, the CDR3 is TGTGCCAGCAGTTTCGGGATCCGTAGCGATGAGCAGTTCTTC.

The V and J genes are TRBV11-2 and TRBJ1-1; D may be TRBD1 (6 bases). The CDR3 length is 13 residues. Trimming cost V 6 bases and J 3 bases, with 11 bases left between them. Germline assignment: CDR1 SGHAT and CDR2 FQNNGV. The CDR3: CASSLNRDTEAFF. The CDR3 DNA reads TGTGCCAGCAGTTTAAACAGGGACACTGAAGCTTTCTTT. Looking up the rest from reference TRBV11-2 and TRBJ1-1 gives the full variable domain: EAGVAQSPRYKIIEKRQSVAFWCNPISGHATLYWYQQILGQGPKLLIQFQNNGVVDDSQLPKDRFSAERLKGVDSTLKIQPAKLEDSAVYLCASSLNRDTEAFFGQGTRLTVV.

The rearrangement uses TRBV11-2 and TRBJ1-3; 8 bases are shared with TRBD1. This CDR3 spans 15 amino acids. V lost 5 bases and J lost 10; bases outside the gene matches: 13. Germline V gene sequence: CDR1 SGHAT, CDR2 FQNNGV. The CDR3 spells CASSPHSGTGETIYF. DNA of the CDR3: TGTGCCAGCAGCCCACATTCTGGGACAGGCGAAACCATATATTTT.

This chain joins TRBV13 and TRBJ2-3, with 10 bases identical to TRBD2. J lost 6 bases, V lost 5 bases, and 5 bases had no gene match. Germline CDR1 is PRHDT and CDR2 is FYEKMQ (reference sequence). The CDR3 has 14 amino acids. CDR3 sequence (DNA): TGTGCCAGCAGCCGAACTAGCGGGGTCGATACGCAGTATTTT. Its translation is CASSRTSGVDTQYF. Variable domain in full (rest from reference TRBV13 and TRBJ2-3): AAGVIQSPRHLIKEKRETATLKCYPIPRHDTVYWYQQGPGQDPQFLISFYEKMQSDKGSIPDRFSAQQFSDYHSELNMSSLELGDSALYFCASSRTSGVDTQYFGPGTRLTVL.

The gene calls are TRBV7-9 and TRBJ1-2, with D maybe TRBD1 (6 bases). Trimming removed 5 bases from V and 0 bases from J, with 13 bases in between. Germline CDR1 reads SEHNR; CDR2 reads FQNEAQ (reference sequence). There are 15 residues in the CDR3. CDR3 residues: CASSKVGQPNYGYTF. Written as DNA, the CDR3 is TGTGCCAGCAGCAAAGTCGGACAGCCTAACTATGGCTACACCTTC.

This clone appeared once. The CDR3 sequence: CASSLWGIGENTEAFF. The CDR3 region has the DNA TGTGCCAGCAGTTTATGGGGAATAGGAGAGAACACTGAAGCTTTCTTT. The chain employs TRBV27 and TRBJ1-1; D gene uncertain. CDR3 size: 16 residues. Germline CDR1 MNHEY, CDR2 SMNVEV (reference sequence). V shed 1 base and J shed 1 base, with 13 bases lying between them.

The chain carries TRBV6-1 and TRBJ2-1; D call uncertain. V was pared by 7 bases and J by 5 bases, with 3 bases between. Germline CDR1 is MNHNS and CDR2 is SASEGT. CDR3 length: 10 amino acids. CDR3 DNA: TGTGCCAGCACCCACAATGAGCAGTTCTTC. Its protein is CASTHNEQFF.